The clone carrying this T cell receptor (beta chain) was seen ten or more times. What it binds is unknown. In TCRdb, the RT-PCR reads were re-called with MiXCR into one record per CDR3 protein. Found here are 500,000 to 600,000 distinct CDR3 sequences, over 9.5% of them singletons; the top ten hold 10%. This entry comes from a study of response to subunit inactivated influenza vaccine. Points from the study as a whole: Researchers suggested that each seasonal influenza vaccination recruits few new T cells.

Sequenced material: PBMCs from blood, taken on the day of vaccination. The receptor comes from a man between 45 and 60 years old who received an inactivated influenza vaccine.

The CDR3 coding sequence is TGCGCCAGCAGCACCTTAACGGCCTCCTACAATGAGCAGTTCTTC. Its protein is CASSTLTASYNEQFF. The chain links TRBV5-1 to TRBJ2-1, with D unclear. Germline V gene sequence: CDR1 SGHRS, CDR2 YFSETQ. V lost 4 bases and J lost 0, with 11 bases in between. The CDR3 covers 15 residues.